This T cell receptor beta chain was found in a study of tumor-infiltrating lymphocytes in primary liver carcinoma. The source material, about 20-30 mg of unsorted bulk tissue, was used to co-extract RNA and DNA. The table lists this clonotype with a count of one. A read error may produce the germline difference seen at one junction end. Total RNA (around 0.45 ug) served as template for TCR beta cDNA synthesis primed by a constant-region primer. Amplification in three nested multiplex PCR rounds with slightly modified ARM-PCR gave rise to TCR beta libraries. In the first two PCR rounds, TRBV1-TRBV30 forward primers were paired with a C-beta reverse primer, and each round lasted nine to ten cycles. TCRdb re-called the multiplex PCR reads with MiXCR, one entry per CDR3 protein. This table has about 70,000 distinct CDR3 sequences, roughly two thirds appearing once. CDR1 is MDHEN and CDR2 is SYDVKM in the germline V gene. The CDR3 runs 15 residues.

The chain employs TRBV28 and TRBJ1-5; TRBD1 aligns across 9 bases. The clonotype originates from a middle-aged man with primary liver carcinoma and hepatitis B virus infection. Sequencing input: liver tumor tissue from sampling region 4. Subset of the sample: tumor region T4, right-lateral pole. CDR3 sequence reads: CAGSQQGAPDQLQHF. The CDR3 DNA reads as TGTGCCGGCAGCCAACAGGGGGCCCCCGATCAGCTCCAGCATTTT. Together with reference TRBV28 and TRBJ1-5, the CDR3 gives the full variable domain: DVKVTQSSRYLVKRTGEKVFLECVQDMDHENMFWYRQDPGLGLRLIYFSYDVKMKEKGDIPEGYSVSREKKERFSLILESASTNQTSMYLCAGSQQGAPDQLQHFGDGTRLSIL.